The sequence of this T cell receptor beta chain was determined in a study of T cell responses to AZD1222 COVID-19 vaccine. The germline V and J ends were trimmed by 1 base and 0 bases, with 10 bases remaining between them. This CDR3 has 16 amino acids. Germline values: CDR1 SGHTA, CDR2 FQGNSA. Sequenced by immunoSEQ multiplex PCR; TCRdb stores in-frame clones only, minus some. The data contain about 160,000 clones, 90% to 95% of them singletons. The source was peripheral blood, collected 28 days after the second AZD1222 dose. J is TRBJ1-3 and V is TRBV7-2; tentatively, D is TRBD1 (5 bases). This sequence was found in an adult who received the AZD1222 COVID-19 vaccine. The CDR3 sequence is CASSLGAGVSGNTIYF. CDR3 in DNA: TGTGCCAGCAGCTTAGGCGCGGGGGTCTCTGGAAACACCATATATTTT. Full variable domain (missing parts from reference TRBV7-2 and TRBJ1-3): GAGVSQSPSNKVTEKGKDVELRCDPISGHTALYWYRQSLGQGLEFLIYFQGNSAPDKSGLPSDRFSAERTGGSVSTLTIQRTQQEDSAVYLCASSLGAGVSGNTIYFGEGSWLTVV.